This TCR beta chain was sequenced in a study of blood T cell repertoires in COVID-19 (dated by TCRdb to 2019 to 2021). With respect to the entire study: Collaborator samples came from the United States, Italy and Spain and covered acute and convalescent phases of COVID-19. The prospective study material was composed of cDNA or gDNA derived from T cells, B-cell-depleted T cells, or PBMCs. The dataset comprised deeply sampled blood TCRbeta repertoires from subjects exposed to, actively infected with, or recovered from COVID-19. The repertoires were released in a freely available public database meant as a resource for research on the immune response to SARS-CoV-2. The samples were drawn from the first 160 participants of the ongoing ImmuneRACE study and from roughly 1,300 subjects provided by 6 global collaborators. The sample metadata nearly always contained a de-identified subject ID, COVID-19 status, age in years and sex. HLA class I and class II types, where available, came from metadata supplied by the sample provider rather than from assay-based typing. The paper's findings and limits, for the study overall: How much clinical and demographic metadata was included differed by source and by participant, and the metadata was provided uncurated.

About this clone itself: Its antigen remains unidentified. No much larger clone is present one base from it, and per-base qualities are unavailable.

TCRbeta CDR3 regions were amplified from genomic DNA using the immunoSEQ Assay, a bias-controlled multiplex PCR. The authors' analysis ran thus. Nucleated cell counts per sample were estimated from amplification of reference gene primers within the assay. To quantify the absolute abundance of each unique TCRbeta CDR3 rearrangement, sequence reads were collapsed and filtered. Productive Simpson clonality was computed per sample as the square root of Simpson's diversity index over productive rearrangements. This is the immuneACCESS table as TCRdb keeps it, with only in-frame sequences that have V and J called. A part of the clones is gone; compared with another copy, unresolved V genes explain less than half, and the rest is unexplained. V and J calls and clone size come straight from that table; D and trimming were deduced from the DNA. The sample includes hundreds of thousands of clones, with 84% observed a single time. The ten largest make up around 18% of the sample.

Collaborating institutions collected whole blood in K2EDTA tubes following their own protocols. For TCRbeta analysis, collaborators shipped samples as frozen whole blood, isolated PBMCs, or DNA extracted from either of those sample types. Trimmed from V: 4 bases; trimmed from J: 7 bases; junction bases lacking a gene match: 6. Sequences SGDLS (CDR1) and YYNGEE (CDR2) are obtained from the germline V gene. The CDR3 sequence holds 15 residues, the cysteine and phenylalanine included. Of all the DNA, just the CDR3 is kept, 45 bases in frame from base 1. The chain employs TRBV9 and TRBJ2-1, and TRBD2 matches 12 of the central bases. The source of this sequence is a woman of 80 years or more with active or convalescent COVID-19. Sequenced sample: peripheral blood. The DNA is TGTGCCAGCAGCACTAGACTAGCGGGGGAAAATGAGCAGTTCTTC. The translation is CASSTRLAGENEQFF.